This paragraph reports one TCR beta chain. The CDR3 loop spans 16 amino acids. The V and J ends lost 7 bases and 4 bases, in that order; junction bases with no gene match: 10. CDR1 is LNHDA, CDR2 SQIVND, per germline (reference sequence). Per the original methods: Estimation of nucleated cell counts relied on the amplification of reference gene primers. The data were produced by immunoSEQ multiplex PCR, yet TCRdb's version contains in-frame clones alone and is incomplete. That table supplies the V and J calls and clone size; D and trimming were determined from the DNA. The table shows about 240,000 clones, with 92% occurring only once. This sample is drawn from a study of blood T cell repertoires in COVID-19. About the study: Samples of COVID-19 (acute and convalescent) were obtained from the United States, Italy and Spain.

The sample was peripheral blood. This TCR was sampled from a young man with COVID-19, enrolled during active disease. The rearrangement joins TRBV19 to TRBJ2-2; TRBD1 matches 9 bases. The CDR3 DNA sequence: TGTGCCAGTACCAATCCCGGGACAGGGACCACCGGGGAGCTGTTTTTT. Translating it yields CASTNPGTGTTGELFF.